These 25 T cell receptor beta chains originate from one sample sequenced in a study of neurological immune-mediated disorders. TCRdb processed the 5' RACE reads anew with MiXCR; each CDR3 protein has one entry. The table has fewer than 85,000 distinct CDR3 sequences, 5% to 6% seen once. Input material: PBMCs. The source is a woman aged 30 to 39 with multiple sclerosis.

This clonotype was counted many times. The chain carries TRBV20-1 and TRBJ1-2, with D hard to call. V shed 1 base and J shed 4 bases, with 13 bases lying between them. The CDR3 length is 14 residues. Germline CDR1 and CDR2: DFQATT and SNEGSKA (reference sequence). CDR3 residues: CSARGQPTPYGYTF. The CDR3 nucleotides are TGCAGTGCTAGAGGGCAGCCGACGCCCTATGGCTACACCTTC.

This clonotype was detected only a few times. A clone one base away is much larger, so this may be a read error. The chain uses TRBV29-1 and TRBJ2-1, with TRBD1 matching over 7 bases. The CDR3 extends over 14 amino acids. Trimming took 6 bases from V and 0 from J; bases not matched to a gene: 5. Germline CDR1 SQVTM, CDR2 ANQGSEA. CDR3 in amino acids: CSVVRGISYNEQFF. CDR3 DNA: TGCAGCGTCGTCAGGGGGATCTCCTACAATGAGCAGTTCTTC.

This clonotype was seen ten or more times. The chain has TRBV10-3 and TRBJ2-2; 12 bases agree with TRBD2. J was trimmed by 4 bases and V by 0 bases; bases with no gene match: 0. CDR1 and CDR2 from the germline V gene are ENHRY and SYGVKD. The CDR3 consists of 16 residues. The CDR3, as DNA: TGTGCCATCAGTGAGTCGACTAGCGGGGGCACCGGGGAGCTGTTTTTT. This encodes CAISESTSGGTGELFF.

This clonotype was seen ten or more times. The J gene is TRBJ2-3, the V gene TRBV7-9, with a weak D call TRBD1 (5 bases). Germline V gene sequence: CDR1 SEHNR, CDR2 FQNEAQ (reference sequence). V was pared by 3 bases and J by 4 bases, with 11 bases between. CDR3 length: 14 residues. The CDR3 reads CASSFRAVPDTQYF. CDR3 nucleotide sequence: TGTGCCAGCAGCTTCAGGGCTGTGCCAGATACGCAGTATTTT.

A few counts support this clonotype. The V call is TRBV4-1, the J call TRBJ1-4; D remains unclear. The CDR3 has 16 residues. The germline CDR1 and CDR2 sequences are MGHRA and YSYEKL. The V end lost 1 base, the J end lost 0 bases, and 9 bases lay between the germline ends. The CDR3 coding sequence is TGCGCCAGCAGCCAAGCATCTGGAGCAACTAATGAAAAACTGTTTTTT. This encodes CASSQASGATNEKLFF.

This clonotype was recorded at least ten times. The V gene is TRBV20-1, the J gene TRBJ2-3; 10 bases match TRBD1. There are 21 residues in the CDR3. Per the germline V gene, CDR1 is DFQATT and CDR2 is SNEGSKA (reference sequence). V was pared by 6 bases and J by 0 bases, with 24 bases of the junction left unmatched. CDR3 amino acids: CSANSGTGARWGAVSTDTQYF. The CDR3 nucleotides are TGCAGTGCCAACTCCGGGACAGGGGCCCGATGGGGCGCCGTTAGCACAGATACGCAGTATTTT.

This clonotype showed up many times. The CDR3 reads CASRVVGRKNNEQFF. CDR3 DNA sequence: TGTGCCAGCCGGGTGGTGGGGCGCAAAAACAATGAGCAGTTCTTC. The rearrangement uses TRBV11-2 and TRBJ2-1, with D possibly TRBD1 on 5 matching bases. The CDR3 consists of 15 residues. Per the germline V gene, CDR1 is SGHAT and CDR2 is FQNNGV. The V end was cut by 8 bases, the J end by 5 bases, with 19 bases between.

This clonotype has ten or more counts. The chain is built from TRBV7-8 and TRBJ2-1; 8 bases map to TRBD2. This CDR3 is 14 amino acids long. J was trimmed by 9 bases and V by 3 bases; bases with no gene match: 7. Germline values: CDR1 SGHVS, CDR2 FQNEAQ. As DNA, the CDR3 is TGTGCCAGCAGCTTTCATTTAGCGGGGTTTGAGCAGTTCTTC. Translation: CASSFHLAGFEQFF.

The sample holds many counts of this clonotype. This chain joins TRBV20-1 and TRBJ2-1, with TRBD2 as a possible D gene (6 bases). V gave up 0 bases and J gave up 6 bases, with 15 bases separating them. The CDR3 length is 15 residues. The germline V gene has CDR1 DFQATT and CDR2 SNEGSKA (reference sequence). The CDR3 DNA follows: TGCAGTGCTAGAGATGAGGCGGGACGTACCAATGAGCAGTTCTTC. It codes for CSARDEAGRTNEQFF.

The table lists this clonotype with many counts. The V call is TRBV20-1, the J call TRBJ2-3, with D maybe TRBD2 (6 bases). CDR3 length: 13 amino acids. V lost 6 bases, J lost 5 bases, and 15 bases lay in between. CDR1 is DFQATT, CDR2 SNEGSKA, per germline (reference sequence). The CDR3 DNA sequence: TGCAGTGCCGGCGGGATCGAGGGAGATACGCAGTATTTT. This gives the protein CSAGGIEGDTQYF.

This clonotype was counted many times. This chain uses TRBV12-3 or TRBV12-4 with TRBJ2-7; D gene unclear. The CDR3 totals 13 residues. The ends were cut back, 2 bases at V and 3 bases at J, with 8 bases in the middle. The CDR3 bases are TGTGCCAGCAGTTTATGGCTGAACTACGAGCAGTACTTC. Its translation: CASSLWLNYEQYF.

This clonotype was counted many times. J is TRBJ1-5 and V is TRBV27, with D possibly matching TRBD1 (6 bases). The V gene's germline CDR1 is MNHEY and CDR2 SMNVEV (reference sequence). With 8 bases removed from V and 3 bases from J, the gap between germline ends came to 20 bases. The CDR3 is made up of 16 amino acids. The CDR3 protein is CASGHSSGANNQPQHF. In nucleotides, the CDR3 is TGTGCCAGCGGTCATTCTTCGGGGGCAAACAATCAGCCCCAGCATTTT.

This clonotype was seen repeatedly, ten times or more. The chain has TRBV7-2 and TRBJ2-3; unclear D gene. V dropped 2 bases and J dropped 0 bases, with 6 bases sitting between them. In germline, CDR1 is SGHTA, CDR2 FQGNSA. The CDR3 has 14 amino acids. CDR3 residues: CASSLQPSTDTQYF. In nucleotides, the CDR3 is TGTGCCAGCAGCTTACAGCCTAGCACAGATACGCAGTATTTT.

This clonotype was seen only a few times. V and J are TRBV5-1 and TRBJ2-1, with D perhaps assigned TRBD1 or TRBD2 (6 bases each). Germline values: CDR1 SGHRS, CDR2 YFSETQ. There are 16 residues in the CDR3. Between the trimmed V and J ends, which lost 1 base and 4 bases, there was a span of 15 bases. The CDR3 protein is CASSLFSGASYNEQFF. In nucleotides, the CDR3 is TGCGCCAGCAGCTTGTTCTCGGGGGCCAGTTACAATGAGCAGTTCTTC.

This clonotype was counted ten times or more. J is TRBJ1-2 and V is TRBV5-4; D possibly corresponds to TRBD1 (6 bases). Germline assignment: CDR1 SGHNT and CDR2 YYREEE (reference sequence). V lost 4 bases and J lost 8, with 21 bases in between. The CDR3 is 15 amino acids. The CDR3 here is CASSLGTYDSLGYTF. For the CDR3, the DNA is TGTGCCAGCAGCCTCGGGACATATGATTCTTTAGGCTACACCTTC.

This clonotype was picked up many times. This clone may be a read error of a much larger clone one base away. CDR3 residues: CAISDGKGGTEAFF. The CDR3 DNA follows: TGTGCCATCAGTGACGGAAAGGGGGGCACTGAAGCTTTCTTT. The chain recombines TRBV10-3 with TRBJ1-1, with a possible D match to TRBD1 (6 bases). Trimming took 3 bases from V and 4 from J, leaving 12 bases between them. Germline V CDR1 and CDR2: ENHRY, SYGVKD. The CDR3 runs 14 residues.

This clonotype was observed at least ten times. This rearrangement joins TRBV5-6 to TRBJ2-7; 8 bases are a match to TRBD2. The CDR3 totals 15 residues. The germline V gene has CDR1 SGHDT and CDR2 YYEEEE. Trimming cost V 6 bases and J 3 bases; bases outside gene matches: 11. In nucleotides, the CDR3 is TGTGCCAGCACCCTAAGCGGGAGAACTAGCTACGAGCAGTACTTC. It yields the protein CASTLSGRTSYEQYF.

At least ten counts were recorded for this clonotype. The chain combines TRBV5-1 with TRBJ2-2; D might be TRBD1 or TRBD2, each matching 5 bases. The germline V gene has CDR1 SGHRS and CDR2 YFSETQ. The CDR3 is made up of 15 amino acids. The germline V and J ends were trimmed by 2 bases and 1 base, with 9 bases remaining between them. The CDR3 region has the DNA TGCGCCAGCAGCTTCCGGGACCAGAACACCGGGGAGCTGTTTTTT. It codes for CASSFRDQNTGELFF. The whole variable domain, remainder taken from reference TRBV5-1 and TRBJ2-2, is KAGVTQTPRYLIKTRGQQVTLSCSPISGHRSVSWYQQTPGQGLQFLFEYFSETQRNKGNFPGRFSGRQFSNSRSEMNVSTLELGDSALYLCASSFRDQNTGELFFGEGSRLTVL.

This clonotype came up many times. The chain couples TRBV18 to TRBJ1-1; D not certain. V was trimmed by 2 bases and J by 5 bases, leaving 12 bases between them. The CDR3 runs to 14 residues. Germline V CDR1 and CDR2: KGHSH, LQKENI. The CDR3 loop reads CASSPFSRDTEAFF. CDR3 nucleotide sequence: TGTGCCAGCTCACCATTCTCCCGTGATACTGAAGCTTTCTTT.

This clonotype was picked up many times. The rearrangement joins TRBV20-1 to TRBJ1-4, with D unclear. Germline assignment: CDR1 DFQATT and CDR2 SNEGSKA (reference sequence). The CDR3 has 18 amino acids. V lost 0 bases and J 8 bases, leaving 25 bases between the germline ends. The CDR3 loop reads CSARDFQPSFAGKEKLFF. The CDR3 nucleotides are TGCAGTGCTAGAGATTTTCAGCCCAGCTTTGCCGGGAAGGAAAAACTGTTTTTT.

This clonotype has at least ten counts. The J gene is TRBJ2-3, the V gene TRBV6-1, with D possibly matching TRBD2 (6 bases). CDR1 and CDR2 from the germline V gene are MNHNS and SASEGT. The CDR3 is 11 amino acids. V was cut by 10 bases and J by 7 bases, with 12 bases left in between. The CDR3 nucleotides are TGTGCCACCACCGGGGGTTATACGCAGTATTTT. This codes for CATTGGYTQYF.

On this clonotype itself: Relative to the germline gene, one junction end is altered; a read error may explain this. V gene TRBV29-1 combines with J gene TRBJ1-6, with D unclear. The length of the CDR3 is 13 residues. Germline-derived CDR1 and CDR2 are SQVTM and ANQGSEA. The CDR3 sequence: CSVGEASNSTLNF. The CDR3 DNA reads as TGCAGCGTGGGAGAAGCTAGTAATTCAACCCTCAACTTT. Together with reference TRBV29-1 and TRBJ1-6, the CDR3 gives the full variable domain: SAVISQKPSRDICQRGTSLTIQCQVDSQVTMMFWYRQQPGQSLTLIATANQGSEATYESGFVIDKFPISRPNLTFSTLTVSNMSPEDSSIYLCSVGEASNSTLNFGNGTRLTVT.

This clonotype came up a few times. This rearrangement joins TRBV7-9 to TRBJ2-7; D is unresolved. Trimming took off 3 bases at V and 5 bases at J, with 11 bases between the two ends. The CDR3 spans 13 residues. The germline gives CDR1 SEHNR, CDR2 FQNEAQ (reference sequence). The CDR3 DNA follows: TGTGCCAGCAGCTTCGACTCCATGCACGAGCAGTACTTC. Amino acid sequence: CASSFDSMHEQYF.

This clonotype came up many times. The rearrangement links TRBV5-6 to TRBJ2-5; D may match TRBD1 or TRBD2 (5 bases each). Per germline, CDR1 SGHDT and CDR2 YYEEEE. V was pared by 4 bases and J by 4 bases, with 23 bases between. The CDR3 runs 17 residues. The CDR3 bases are TGTGCCAGCAGCCTGCTAGGACCCTGGGGGTCGTTAGAGACCCAGTACTTC. It translates to CASSLLGPWGSLETQYF. Full variable domain (outside the CDR3, taken from reference TRBV5-6 and TRBJ2-5): DAGVTQSPTHLIKTRGQQVTLRCSPKSGHDTVSWYQQALGQGPQFIFQYYEEEERQRGNFPDRFSGHQFPNYSSELNVNALLLGDSALYLCASSLLGPWGSLETQYFGPGTRLLVL.

The table lists this clonotype with many counts. The chain has TRBV10-3 and TRBJ1-5; TRBD1 might be the D (5 bases). Trimming removed 3 bases at V and 5 bases at J, with 14 bases between. The CDR3 is 15 amino acids. CDR1 and CDR2 (germline): ENHRY, SYGVKD. The CDR3 DNA is TGTGCCATCAGTGATATCGTCGACAGAGATCAGCCCCAGCATTTT. Amino acids: CAISDIVDRDQPQHF.